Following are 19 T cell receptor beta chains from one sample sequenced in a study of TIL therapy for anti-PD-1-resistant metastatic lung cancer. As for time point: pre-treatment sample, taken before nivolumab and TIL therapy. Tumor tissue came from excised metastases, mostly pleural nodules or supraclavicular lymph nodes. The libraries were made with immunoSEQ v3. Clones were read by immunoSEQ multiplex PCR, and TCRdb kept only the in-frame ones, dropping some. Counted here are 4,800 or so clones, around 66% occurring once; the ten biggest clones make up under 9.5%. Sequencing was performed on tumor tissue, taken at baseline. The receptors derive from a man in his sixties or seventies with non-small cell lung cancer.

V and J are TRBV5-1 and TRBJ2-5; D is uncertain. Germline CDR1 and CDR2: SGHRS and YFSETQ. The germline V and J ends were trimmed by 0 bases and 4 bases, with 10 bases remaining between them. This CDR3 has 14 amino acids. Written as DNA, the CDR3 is TGCGCCAGCAGCTTGGGTGGGGAATCAGAGACCCAGTACTTC. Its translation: CASSLGGESETQYF.

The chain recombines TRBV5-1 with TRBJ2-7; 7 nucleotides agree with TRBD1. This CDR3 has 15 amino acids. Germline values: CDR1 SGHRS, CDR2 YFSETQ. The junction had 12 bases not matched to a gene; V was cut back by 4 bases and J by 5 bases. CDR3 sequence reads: CASSRDATGHNEQYF. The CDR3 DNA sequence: TGCGCCAGCAGCCGGGATGCGACAGGGCACAACGAGCAGTACTTC.

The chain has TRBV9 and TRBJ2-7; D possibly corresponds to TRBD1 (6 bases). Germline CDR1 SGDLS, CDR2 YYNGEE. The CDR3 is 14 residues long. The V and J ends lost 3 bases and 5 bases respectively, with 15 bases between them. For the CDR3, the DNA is TGTGCCAGCAGCGGAGGGGACATCGCGAACGAGCAGTACTTC. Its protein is CASSGGDIANEQYF.

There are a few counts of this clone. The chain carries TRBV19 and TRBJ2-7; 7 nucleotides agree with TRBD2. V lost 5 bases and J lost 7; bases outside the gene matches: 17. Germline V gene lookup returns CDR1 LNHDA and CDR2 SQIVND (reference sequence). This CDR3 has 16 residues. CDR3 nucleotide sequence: TGTGCCAGTAGTCCGGGGCGGGGGAGCGGGTTGACTGAGCAGTACTTC. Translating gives CASSPGRGSGLTEQYF.

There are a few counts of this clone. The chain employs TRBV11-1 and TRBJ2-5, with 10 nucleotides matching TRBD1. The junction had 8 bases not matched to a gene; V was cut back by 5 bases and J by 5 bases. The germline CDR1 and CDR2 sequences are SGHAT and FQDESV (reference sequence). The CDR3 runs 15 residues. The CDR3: CASSTRTGGGETQYF. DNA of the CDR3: TGTGCCAGCAGCACGCGGACAGGGGGAGGGGAGACCCAGTACTTC.

CDR3 DNA: TGTGCCAGCAGCAAATTCCCGGGTTACGCTTTCTTT. This gives the protein CASSKFPGYAFF. The chain recombines TRBV21-1 with TRBJ1-1. TRBV21-1 is classified as a pseudogene. The CDR3 is 12 amino acids.

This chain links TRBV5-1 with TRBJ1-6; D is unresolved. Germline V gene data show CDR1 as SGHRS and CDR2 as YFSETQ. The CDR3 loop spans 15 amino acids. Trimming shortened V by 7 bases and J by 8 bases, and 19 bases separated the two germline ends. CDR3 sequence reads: CASSIDRAIYSPLHF. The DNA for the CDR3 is TGCGCCAGCTCTATCGATCGGGCGATCTATTCACCCCTCCACTTT. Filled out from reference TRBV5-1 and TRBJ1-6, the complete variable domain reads KAGVTQTPRYLIKTRGQQVTLSCSPISGHRSVSWYQQTPGQGLQFLFEYFSETQRNKGNFPGRFSGRQFSNSRSEMNVSTLELGDSALYLCASSIDRAIYSPLHFGNGTRLTVT.

CDR3: CASSEADTGELFF. In DNA, the CDR3 is TGTGCCAGCAGTGAAGCCGACACCGGGGAGCTGTTTTTT. The chain is built from TRBV6-4 and TRBJ2-2; unclear D gene. CDR1 and CDR2 (germline): MRHNA, SNTAGT. The V gene lost 3 bases and the J gene lost 3 bases, with 5 bases spanning the gap. The CDR3 covers 13 residues.

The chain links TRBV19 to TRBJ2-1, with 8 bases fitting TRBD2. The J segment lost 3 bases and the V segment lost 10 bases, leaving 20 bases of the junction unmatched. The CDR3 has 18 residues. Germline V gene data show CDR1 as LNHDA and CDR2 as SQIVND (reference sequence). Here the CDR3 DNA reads TGTGCCACTCAACAGGGATCTCAAGCGGGAGCCCACTACAATGAGCAGTTCTTC. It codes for CATQQGSQAGAHYNEQFF.

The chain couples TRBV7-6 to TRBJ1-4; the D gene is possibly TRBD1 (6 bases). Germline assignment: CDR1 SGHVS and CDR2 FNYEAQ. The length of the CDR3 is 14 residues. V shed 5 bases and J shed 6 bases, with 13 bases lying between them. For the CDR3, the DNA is TGTGCCAGCAGCCTCCGGGCAGGGGATGAAAAACTGTTTTTT. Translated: CASSLRAGDEKLFF.

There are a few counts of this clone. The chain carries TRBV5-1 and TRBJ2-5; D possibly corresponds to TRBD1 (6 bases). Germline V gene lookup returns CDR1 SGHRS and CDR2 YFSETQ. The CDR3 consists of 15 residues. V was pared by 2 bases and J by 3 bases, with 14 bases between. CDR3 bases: TGCGCCAGCAGCTTTGGACAGCCGATCAAAGAGACCCAGTACTTC. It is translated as CASSFGQPIKETQYF. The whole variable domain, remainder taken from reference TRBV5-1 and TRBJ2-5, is KAGVTQTPRYLIKTRGQQVTLSCSPISGHRSVSWYQQTPGQGLQFLFEYFSETQRNKGNFPGRFSGRQFSNSRSEMNVSTLELGDSALYLCASSFGQPIKETQYFGPGTRLLVL.

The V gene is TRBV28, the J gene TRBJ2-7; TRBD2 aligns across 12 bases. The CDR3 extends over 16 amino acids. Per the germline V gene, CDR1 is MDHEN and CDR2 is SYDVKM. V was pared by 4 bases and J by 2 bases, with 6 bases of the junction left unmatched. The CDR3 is CASSWDTSGRTYEQYF. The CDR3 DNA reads TGTGCCAGCAGTTGGGATACTAGCGGGAGGACCTACGAGCAGTACTTC.

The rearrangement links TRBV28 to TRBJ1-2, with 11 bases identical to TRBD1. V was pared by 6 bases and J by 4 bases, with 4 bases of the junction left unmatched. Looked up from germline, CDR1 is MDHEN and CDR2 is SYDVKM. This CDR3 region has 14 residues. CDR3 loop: CASRPGTGGYGYTF. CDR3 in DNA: TGTGCCAGCAGGCCCGGGACAGGGGGCTATGGCTACACCTTC.

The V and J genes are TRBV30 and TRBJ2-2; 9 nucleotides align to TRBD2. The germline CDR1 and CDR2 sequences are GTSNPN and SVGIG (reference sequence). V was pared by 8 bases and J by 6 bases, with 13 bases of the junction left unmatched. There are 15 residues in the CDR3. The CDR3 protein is CAQAGGVLIAGELFF. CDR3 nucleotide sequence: TGTGCCCAAGCGGGAGGCGTCCTTATTGCCGGGGAGCTGTTTTTT.

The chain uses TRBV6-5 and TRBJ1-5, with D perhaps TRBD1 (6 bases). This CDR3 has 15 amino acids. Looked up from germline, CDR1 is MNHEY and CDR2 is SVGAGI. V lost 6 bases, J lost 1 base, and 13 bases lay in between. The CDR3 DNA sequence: TGTGCCAGCAGCTACAGGGTTGAGAGCAATCAGCCCCAGCATTTT. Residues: CASSYRVESNQPQHF.

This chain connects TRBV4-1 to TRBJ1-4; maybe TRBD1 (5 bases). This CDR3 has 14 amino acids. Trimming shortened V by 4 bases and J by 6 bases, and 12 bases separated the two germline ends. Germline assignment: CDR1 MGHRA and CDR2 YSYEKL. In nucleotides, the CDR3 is TGCGCCAGCAGCCCGGTGCTGGGGGATGAAAAACTGTTTTTT. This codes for CASSPVLGDEKLFF.

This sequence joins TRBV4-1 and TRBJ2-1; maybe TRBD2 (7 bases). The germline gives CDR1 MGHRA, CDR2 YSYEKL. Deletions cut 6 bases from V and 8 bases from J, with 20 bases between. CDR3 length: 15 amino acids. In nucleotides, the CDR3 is TGCGCCAGCAGGCCCGGGGGCGGGAGCAATCATGAGCAGTTCTTC. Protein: CASRPGGGSNHEQFF.

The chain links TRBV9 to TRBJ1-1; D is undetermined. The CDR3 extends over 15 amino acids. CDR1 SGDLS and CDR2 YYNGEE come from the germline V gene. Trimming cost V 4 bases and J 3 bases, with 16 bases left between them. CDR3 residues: CASSPHGSGDTEAFF. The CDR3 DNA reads TGTGCCAGCAGCCCTCATGGAAGTGGGGACACTGAAGCTTTCTTT.

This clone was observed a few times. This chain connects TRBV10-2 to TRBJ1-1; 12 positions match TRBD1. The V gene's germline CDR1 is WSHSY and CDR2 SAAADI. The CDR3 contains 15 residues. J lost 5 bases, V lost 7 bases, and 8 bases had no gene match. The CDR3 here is CASTGTGGWGTEAFF. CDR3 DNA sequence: TGCGCCAGCACTGGGACAGGGGGCTGGGGGACTGAAGCTTTCTTT.